This T cell receptor beta chain derives from a study of cytomegalovirus exposure and HLA in healthy donors. This CDR3 region has 15 residues. V was shortened by 7 bases and J by 8 bases, with 23 bases between the two germline ends. Germline CDR1 and CDR2: SGHNT and YENEEA. PCR used 60 Vbeta primers and 13 Jbeta primers. Produced via immunoSEQ multiplex PCR; TCRdb's table is partial and in-frame only. The table shows more than 85,000 clones, with around 80% occurring only once. The chain carries TRBV11-3 and TRBJ1-2, with D possibly being TRBD1 (5 bases). Source material: PBMCs. The TCR comes from a man between 40 and 49 years old in good health and CMV-seropositive. The DNA of the CDR3 is TGTGCCAGCAACCTCCCCCTGGGGGGGTTGAAAGGCTACACCTTC. This gives the protein CASNLPLGGLKGYTF.